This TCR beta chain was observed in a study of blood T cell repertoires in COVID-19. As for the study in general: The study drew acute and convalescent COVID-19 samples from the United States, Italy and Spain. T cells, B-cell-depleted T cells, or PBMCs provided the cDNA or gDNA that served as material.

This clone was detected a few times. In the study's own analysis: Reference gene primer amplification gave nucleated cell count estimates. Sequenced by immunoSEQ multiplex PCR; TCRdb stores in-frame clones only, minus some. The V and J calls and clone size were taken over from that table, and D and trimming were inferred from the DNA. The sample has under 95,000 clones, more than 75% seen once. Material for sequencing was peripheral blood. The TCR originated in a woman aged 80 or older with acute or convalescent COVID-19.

DNA of the CDR3: TGTGCCAGCAGCCCGGGACTAGCGGGTCAGAACGAGCAGTACTTC. It encodes CASSPGLAGQNEQYF. The chain couples TRBV5-6 to TRBJ2-7; 12 bases are shared with TRBD2. V was pared by 4 bases and J by 5 bases, with 7 bases of the junction left unmatched. Germline CDR1 is SGHDT and CDR2 is YYEEEE. The CDR3 length is 15 residues.